The sequence of this T cell receptor beta chain was determined in a study of T cells in Graves' hyperthyroidism and ophthalmopathy. Ophthalmopathy patients had moderate-to-severe active disease, CAS ≥3, NOSPECS ≥4, and disease duration under 3 months. Not enrolled were patients with uncontrolled infection, other autoimmune disease, pregnancy or lactation. Fresh peripheral blood, about 10 ml of it, supplied the PBMCs. This clonotype was seen at least ten times. Amplification yielded TCR beta CDR3 regions, with RNA transcripts as the source. The HTBI primer set drove a first-round RT-PCR of the TCR CDR3. In TCRdb, the multiplex PCR reads were re-called with MiXCR into one record per CDR3 protein. The sample lists about 59,000 distinct CDR3 sequences, 53% occurring once. This TCR was recovered from an older woman with Graves' ophthalmopathy. Sample: blood.

The CDR3: CATSVGRGGGDTQYF. The DNA of the CDR3 is TGTGCCACCAGTGTCGGTCGGGGTGGGGGAGATACGCAGTATTTT. This rearrangement joins TRBV24-1 to TRBJ2-3; perhaps D is TRBD1 or TRBD2 (5 bases each). V lost 5 bases and J 5 bases, leaving 16 bases between the germline ends. Germline CDR1 KGHDR, CDR2 SFDVKD. The CDR3 is made up of 15 amino acids.